Reported below is one T cell receptor beta chain. Its antigen is undetermined. Preparation of TRB cDNA libraries relied on 5' RACE carrying UMI labels. From its re-call of the 5' RACE reads, TCRdb lists each CDR3 protein once, without DNA. Found here are 55,000 to 70,000 distinct CDR3 sequences; the top ten clones hold 23%. This sample is part of a study of CXCR3-negative and CXCR3-positive naive CD8 T cells. Whole-study results and caveats: Once cells were cryopreserved, CXCR3 expression went down partly, and most assays used fresh PBMCs. Diversity was high in both naive subsets and much lower in memory cells. Naive CXCR3-negative cells resembled naive CXCR3-positive cells in TRBV-TRBJ usage; memory cells differed.

The CDR3 contains 16 residues. CDR1 is DFQATT and CDR2 is SNEGSKA in the germline V gene (reference sequence). The sequencing sample was made of memory CD8+ T cells from blood. The clonotype originates from a human donor in good health. Some clones in this sample may be carry-over from other donors' samples. This chain links TRBV20-1 with TRBJ2-2; TCRdb proposes TRBD1, but this gene call is untestable without DNA. This CDR3 is CSASGGGHFNTGELFF.